This passage covers 7 T cell receptor beta chains from one sample sequenced in a study of shared clonotypes between healthy human individuals. Here immunoSEQ multiplex PCR was the method, and the copy in TCRdb shows in-frame clones only, minus some. The sample includes around 700,000 clones, about 91% seen only once; the top ten take roughly 24%. CD45RO-negative cells were positively selected for CCR7, leaving out terminally differentiated effector memory CD45RA+ cells. Sequencing used naive CD8+ T cells sorted from blood. Receptors originate from a man in his thirties or forties in good health.

The chain uses TRBV2 and TRBJ2-5; 7 bases are shared with TRBD2. This CDR3 comprises 15 residues. Losses at the gene ends were 1 base for V and 2 bases for J; bases not matched to a gene: 4. Germline CDR1 reads SNHLY; CDR2 reads FYNNEI. In DNA, the CDR3 is TGTGCCAGCAGTGAAGAGCGGGAACCTCAAGAGACCCAGTACTTC. It translates to CASSEEREPQETQYF.

The gene calls are TRBV7-8 and TRBJ2-7; TRBD2 matches 9 bases. Germline V CDR1 and CDR2: SGHVS, FQNEAQ. The V segment lost 3 bases and the J segment 2 bases; nucleotides outside the gene matches: 5. This CDR3 region has 15 residues. The CDR3 loop is CASSLAGGATYEQYF. The CDR3 region has the DNA TGTGCCAGCAGCTTGGCGGGAGGGGCTACCTACGAGCAGTACTTC.

V and J are TRBV9 and TRBJ2-1; a weak D match, TRBD2 (5 bases). Looked up from germline, CDR1 is SGDLS and CDR2 is YYNGEE. The CDR3 is 13 amino acids. Between the trimmed V and J ends, which lost 4 bases and 5 bases, there was a span of 10 bases. In nucleotides, the CDR3 is TGTGCCAGCAGCCCCGGACTTCACAATGAGCAGTTCTTC. Residues: CASSPGLHNEQFF.

As regards this clone: Sequence at one end of the junction differs from germline and may be a read error. The chain recombines TRBV5-1 with TRBJ2-2, with a tentative D call TRBD2 (6 bases). This CDR3 contains 16 residues. CDR1 SGHRS and CDR2 YFSETQ come from the germline V gene. The CDR3 region has the DNA TGCGCCAGCAGCTTGAGTGCGGGATGGATGGACCGGGGAGCTGTTTTT. Its protein is CASSLSAGWMDRGAVF. The whole variable domain, filled in from reference TRBV5-1 and TRBJ2-2, reads KAGVTQTPRYLIKTRGQQVTLSCSPISGHRSVSWYQQTPGQGLQFLFEYFSETQRNKGNFPGRFSGRQFSNSRSEMNVSTLELGDSALYLCASSLSAGWMDRGAVFGEGSRLTVL.

The chain has TRBV18 and TRBJ2-2; D remains ambiguous. This CDR3 is 11 amino acids long. The ends were cut back, 5 bases at V and 3 bases at J, with 1 base in the middle. Germline-derived CDR1 and CDR2 are KGHSH and LQKENI. The DNA of the CDR3 is TGTGCCAGCTCAGACACCGGGGAGCTGTTTTTT. It is translated as CASSDTGELFF.

This clone was detected only a few times. The chain uses TRBV27 and TRBJ2-7; possible D gene TRBD1, 5 bases. V dropped 5 bases and J dropped 2 bases, with 10 bases sitting between them. Germline CDR1 MNHEY, CDR2 SMNVEV (reference sequence). The CDR3 is 13 amino acids. The CDR3 protein is CASSPRTPYEQYF. DNA of the CDR3: TGTGCCAGCAGTCCGAGGACACCCTACGAGCAGTACTTC.

The DNA of the CDR3 is TGTGCCAGCAGCTATTCTCCGGGACTAGGATCCCACGAGCAGTACTTC. Translation gives CASSYSPGLGSHEQYF. This chain uses TRBV7-6 with TRBJ2-7, with 8 positions matching TRBD2. Germline V lookup: CDR1 SGHVS, CDR2 FNYEAQ. This CDR3 has 16 residues. V lost 4 bases to trimming and J lost 5 bases; unmatched junction nucleotides: 13.